What follows describes a single T cell receptor beta chain. Antigen unknown. The data belong to a study of T cells after yellow fever vaccination. Template switching with 5'RACE generated the TCR cDNA and added a universal primer site and UMIs. A single record per CDR3 protein comes from TCRdb applying MiXCR to the 5' RACE reads. The table shows hundreds of thousands of distinct CDR3 sequences, with around 20% occurring only once. The study, taken as a whole, reports: Peaking on day 5 versus 15, the secondary response was faster but weaker. Subsequent booster samples again held most clones from primary vaccination (approximately 95% CD4, approximately 86% CD8). Abundant clonotypes from the bulk population could contaminate FACS-sorted repertoires.

V was cut by 6 bases and J by 1 base, with 18 bases left in between. The CDR3 covers 16 residues. Germline V CDR1 and CDR2: MDHEN, SYDVKM. The chain couples TRBV28 to TRBJ1-2; the D gene is possibly TRBD1 (5 bases). This clonotype originated in a man in his late teens or twenties who received the YFV17D yellow fever vaccine. Material: PBMCs, obtained before the yellow fever booster vaccination. CDR3 in amino acids: CASRPPRGSGNYGYTF. CDR3 in DNA: TGTGCCAGCAGGCCCCCGCGGGGGTCGGGTAACTATGGCTACACCTTC.